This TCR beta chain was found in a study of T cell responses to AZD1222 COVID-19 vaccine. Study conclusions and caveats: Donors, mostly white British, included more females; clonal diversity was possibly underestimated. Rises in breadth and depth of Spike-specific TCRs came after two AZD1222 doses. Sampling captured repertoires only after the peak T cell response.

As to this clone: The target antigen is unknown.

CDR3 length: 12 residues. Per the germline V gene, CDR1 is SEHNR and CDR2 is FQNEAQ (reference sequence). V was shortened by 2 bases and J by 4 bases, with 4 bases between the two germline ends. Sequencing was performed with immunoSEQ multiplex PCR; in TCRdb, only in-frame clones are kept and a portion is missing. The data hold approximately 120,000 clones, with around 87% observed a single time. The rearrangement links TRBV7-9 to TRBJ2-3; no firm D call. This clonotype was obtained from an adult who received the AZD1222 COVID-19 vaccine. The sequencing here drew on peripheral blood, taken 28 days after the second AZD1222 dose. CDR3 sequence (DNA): TGTGCCAGCAGCTTAACGGCAGATACGCAGTATTTT. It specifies CASSLTADTQYF.